One T cell receptor (beta chain) is described in this entry. This entry is derived from a study of blood T cell repertoires in COVID-19. Overall study context: Researchers got acute and convalescent COVID-19 samples from the United States, Italy and Spain. PBMCs, B-cell-depleted T cells, or T cells were the source of the cDNA or gDNA that made up the material.

Authors' data handling: Estimation of nucleated cell counts relied on the amplification of reference gene primers. TCRdb's table, derived via immunoSEQ multiplex PCR, lists solely in-frame clones and lacks some. The V and J calls and the clone size are those of that table, but D and trimming were determined from the DNA. This sample yields some 110,000 clones, of which over 80% are seen a single time; under 0.85% belongs to the top ten. The CDR3 consists of 15 residues. Germline V CDR1 and CDR2: LGHDT, YNNKEL (reference sequence). Trimming removed 6 bases at V and 7 bases at J, with 19 bases between.

The sequenced material came from peripheral blood. This TCR derives from a woman aged 65 to 85 with acute or convalescent COVID-19. The chain joins TRBV3-1 (or the pseudogene TRBV3-2) to TRBJ2-1, with D maybe TRBD2 (5 bases). CDR3 in DNA: TGTGCCAGCAGTTACGGAGAGGGCCTAGGGAATGAGCAGTTCTTC. Its protein product is CASSYGEGLGNEQFF.